Each of the 24 T cell receptor beta chains below was sequenced from the same sample in a study of cytomegalovirus exposure and HLA in healthy donors. Vbeta (60) and Jbeta (13) primers were used in the PCR. Measured with immunoSEQ multiplex PCR; TCRdb has only the in-frame clones, and not every one. The sample shows around 70,000 clones, 60% to 80% of them seen only once. Sequencing was done on a sample of PBMCs. The receptors were sampled from a girl between 5 and 17 years old in good health and CMV-seropositive.

The CDR3 coding sequence is TGTGCCAGCAGCTCCGACAGGTACACTGAAGCTTTCTTT. Amino acids: CASSSDRYTEAFF. V is TRBV7-6 and J is TRBJ1-1; possibly TRBD1 for D (6 bases). This CDR3 is built from 13 residues. The V and J ends lost 4 bases and 3 bases respectively, with 9 bases between them. Germline CDR1 SGHVS, CDR2 FNYEAQ.

This clone was seen more than once but under ten times. The V and J genes are TRBV6-5 and TRBJ1-2, with 10 bases identical to TRBD1. The CDR3 has 14 amino acids. Per the germline V gene, CDR1 is MNHEY and CDR2 is SVGAGI. With V trimmed by 6 bases and J by 1 base, 2 bases remained unmatched. The CDR3 loop is CASSRDRGNYGYTF. The CDR3 coding sequence is TGTGCCAGCAGCCGGGACAGGGGTAACTATGGCTACACCTTC.

The gene calls are TRBV14 and TRBJ1-4; the D is unclear. The CDR3 extends over 16 amino acids. V lost 2 bases and J lost 5, with 15 bases in between. Per the germline V gene, CDR1 is SGHDN and CDR2 is FVKESK. DNA for the CDR3: TGTGCCAGCAGCCAATCCCCCCCCTCCTTCAATGAAAAACTGTTTTTT. It codes for CASSQSPPSFNEKLFF.

The chain links TRBV19 to TRBJ2-5; D not resolved. The V end was cut by 6 bases, the J end by 0 bases, with 8 bases between. The CDR3 spans 13 residues. Germline CDR1 is LNHDA and CDR2 is SQIVND (reference sequence). The CDR3 loop is CASSDMNQETQYF. The CDR3 bases are TGTGCCAGTAGCGACATGAACCAAGAGACCCAGTACTTC.

The rearrangement uses TRBV10-3 and TRBJ1-1, with D possibly matching TRBD1 (5 bases). Trimming stripped 5 bases from V and 3 bases from J, with 13 bases between. The CDR3 has 14 amino acids. Germline values: CDR1 ENHRY, CDR2 SYGVKD. The CDR3 sequence: CAISTDSLDTEAFF. CDR3 DNA: TGTGCCATCAGTACAGACAGTCTCGACACTGAAGCTTTCTTT.

The J gene is TRBJ1-5, the V gene TRBV6-6; TRBD1 might be the D (6 bases). The ends were cut back, 2 bases at V and 7 bases at J, with 18 bases in the middle. Germline CDR1 is MNHNY and CDR2 is SVGAGI (reference sequence). The CDR3 consists of 16 residues. The CDR3 sequence is CASSYEFGQGRQPQHF. The CDR3 bases are TGTGCCAGCAGTTACGAATTCGGGCAGGGGCGCCAGCCCCAGCATTTT.

The J gene is TRBJ1-4, the V gene TRBV9, with TRBD1 identical over 7 bases. Germline lookup yields CDR1 SGDLS and CDR2 YYNGEE. Trimming at V came to 3 bases and at J to 8 bases, leaving 10 bases not matched to a gene. The CDR3 loop spans 15 amino acids. CDR3 nucleotides: TGTGCCAGCAGCGCATCCGGGACAGTAATAGAAAAACTGTTTTTT. Translated: CASSASGTVIEKLFF.

This clone has only one observation. The V call is TRBV9, the J call TRBJ2-3; D perhaps matches TRBD2 (5 bases). Trimming cost V 0 bases and J 5 bases, with 7 bases left between them. The CDR3 is 13 residues long. CDR1 SGDLS and CDR2 YYNGEE come from the germline V gene. CDR3 DNA: TGTGCCAGCAGCGTAGGTGAGGGAGATACGCAGTATTTT. Its translation: CASSVGEGDTQYF.

The chain recombines TRBV15 with TRBJ1-5; D perhaps matches TRBD1 (6 bases). Germline loops: CDR1 LNHNV, CDR2 YYDKDF (reference sequence). The CDR3 has 19 amino acids. The ends were cut back, 6 bases at V and 0 bases at J, with 24 bases in the middle. The CDR3 DNA reads as TGTGCCACCAGTCACCTGCTCGGACAGCCTTTTTATAGCAATCAGCCCCAGCATTTT. Amino acids: CATSHLLGQPFYSNQPQHF.

This clone was picked up one time. The chain couples TRBV4-1 to TRBJ1-2, with 11 bases lining up with TRBD1. Trimming removed 1 base from V and 8 bases from J; junction bases left unmatched: 6. Germline V gene lookup returns CDR1 MGHRA and CDR2 YSYEKL. The CDR3 extends over 15 amino acids. The CDR3 loop reads CASSQGRGQGGGYTF. The CDR3 bases are TGCGCCAGCAGCCAAGGGAGGGGACAGGGGGGAGGCTACACCTTC.

This clone appeared once. The chain carries TRBV4-2 and TRBJ2-1; 7 nucleotides agree with TRBD2. The CDR3 is made up of 15 amino acids. J gave up 15 bases and V 0 bases, and 14 bases lay outside the gene matches. Germline loops: CDR1 LGHNA, CDR2 YNFKEQ. The CDR3 here is CASSQDETGGGLAFF. The CDR3 nucleotides read TGTGCCAGCAGCCAAGACGAGACGGGGGGAGGGCTTGCGTTCTTC.

The rearrangement uses TRBV7-2 and TRBJ2-5, with D tentatively TRBD2 (6 bases). This CDR3 region has 14 residues. Trimming pared 6 bases from V and 4 bases from J, leaving 15 bases between. The V gene's germline CDR1 is SGHTA and CDR2 FQGNSA. In DNA, the CDR3 is TGTGCCAGCAGTCCGGTGCGGGGTAGAGAGACCCAGTACTTC. Translated: CASSPVRGRETQYF.

The chain couples TRBV5-1 to TRBJ2-7; TRBD1 matches at 10 bases. V lost 6 bases to trimming and J lost 6 bases; unmatched junction nucleotides: 15. Germline V gene data show CDR1 as SGHRS and CDR2 as YFSETQ. The CDR3 is 16 amino acids. The CDR3 DNA reads TGCGCCAGCACCCCCTCAGGTTGGACAGGGGGATCCGAGCAGTACTTC. The encoded protein is CASTPSGWTGGSEQYF.

This chain links TRBV13 with TRBJ1-4; 7 bases align to TRBD1. The germline V gene has CDR1 PRHDT and CDR2 FYEKMQ (reference sequence). Unmatched junction bases numbered 8, after V lost 5 bases and J lost 8 bases. This CDR3 region has 14 residues. CDR3 in DNA: TGTGCCAGCAGCCTACAGGGGAGTGGGGAAAAACTGTTTTTT. The encoded protein is CASSLQGSGEKLFF.

The V gene is TRBV9, the J gene TRBJ2-1, with D possibly being TRBD2 (5 bases). The CDR3 covers 13 residues. Trimming took 4 bases from V and 5 from J, leaving 10 bases between them. The V gene's germline CDR1 is SGDLS and CDR2 YYNGEE. Here the CDR3 reads CASSLRDDNEQFF. In DNA, the CDR3 is TGTGCCAGCAGCCTCCGGGATGACAATGAGCAGTTCTTC.

The chain is built from TRBV14 and TRBJ1-1, with D possibly being TRBD1 (6 bases). With 3 bases removed from V and 5 bases from J, the gap between germline ends came to 10 bases. Germline V CDR1 and CDR2: SGHDN, FVKESK. The CDR3 spans 13 residues. Here the CDR3 reads CASSQRGGTEAFF. The CDR3 DNA is TGTGCCAGCAGCCAGAGGGGGGGGACTGAAGCTTTCTTT.

This clone was detected once. The chain employs TRBV5-4 and TRBJ2-5, with a possible D match to TRBD2 (5 bases). Deletions cut 0 bases from V and 11 bases from J, with 17 bases between. CDR1 SGHNT and CDR2 YYREEE come from the germline V gene (reference sequence). The CDR3 has 14 amino acids. The CDR3 reads CASSLVGDGWEQYF. CDR3 nucleotide sequence: TGTGCCAGCAGCTTGGTCGGGGATGGGTGGGAGCAGTACTTC. Full variable domain (remainder filled in from reference TRBV5-4 and TRBJ2-5): ETGVTQSPTHLIKTRGQQVTLRCSSQSGHNTVSWYQQALGQGPQFIFQYYREEENGRGNFPPRFSGLQFPNYSSELNVNALELDDSALYLCASSLVGDGWEQYFGPGTRLLVL.

The gene calls are TRBV7-9 and TRBJ2-7, with TRBD1 matching 10 bases. This CDR3 has 14 amino acids. V shed 1 base, J shed 6 bases, and the junction held 3 bases outside the gene matches. The germline CDR1 and CDR2 sequences are SEHNR and FQNEAQ (reference sequence). CDR3 region: CASSLGQGASEQYF. The CDR3, as DNA: TGTGCCAGCAGCTTAGGACAGGGGGCGAGCGAGCAGTACTTC.

This clone was counted a few times. This chain joins TRBV27 and TRBJ2-3, with TRBD2 as a possible D gene (6 bases). The V gene lost 5 bases and the J gene lost 0 bases, with 9 bases spanning the gap. The CDR3 length is 14 residues. Germline values: CDR1 MNHEY, CDR2 SMNVEV (reference sequence). The CDR3 nucleotides are TGTGCCAGCAGTCCGCTAGCGAGCACAGATACGCAGTATTTT. It is translated as CASSPLASTDTQYF.

This chain joins TRBV7-9 and TRBJ1-4; D call uncertain. The V gene lost 6 bases and the J gene lost 8 bases, with 16 bases spanning the gap. Germline-derived CDR1 and CDR2 are SEHNR and FQNEAQ (reference sequence). The CDR3 is 14 amino acids. The CDR3 loop is CASRPTSGWEKLFF. As DNA, the CDR3 is TGTGCCAGCAGACCAACGTCGGGATGGGAAAAACTGTTTTTT.

In its sample, this clone was seen once. The genes are TRBV4-1 and TRBJ2-3; D might be TRBD2 (7 bases). The CDR3 consists of 17 residues. V gave up 0 bases and J gave up 5 bases, with 18 bases separating them. Germline loops: CDR1 MGHRA, CDR2 YSYEKL. This CDR3 reads CASSQDISVGGGDTQYF. CDR3 DNA: TGCGCCAGCAGCCAAGATATATCTGTAGGGGGGGGAGATACGCAGTATTTT.

This clone turned up a few times. The rearrangement joins TRBV6-6 to TRBJ2-7; 7 nucleotides match TRBD1. V lost 6 bases to trimming and J lost 2 bases; unmatched junction nucleotides: 10. Germline-derived CDR1 and CDR2 are MNHNY and SVGAGI (reference sequence). There are 15 residues in the CDR3. CDR3 in amino acids: CASRPTGASTYEQYF. DNA of the CDR3: TGTGCCAGCAGACCAACAGGGGCCTCTACCTACGAGCAGTACTTC.

The rearrangement joins TRBV29-1 to TRBJ1-1; tentatively, D is TRBD1 (6 bases). This CDR3 region has 14 residues. The germline gives CDR1 SQVTM, CDR2 ANQGSEA. The ends were cut back, 5 bases at V and 10 bases at J, with 23 bases in the middle. The CDR3 is CSVLDSPVGEGAFF. The CDR3 DNA is TGCAGCGTTCTGGACAGTCCCGTAGGGGAGGGAGCTTTCTTT.

The V call is TRBV4-2, the J call TRBJ2-1, with 10 bases identical to TRBD2. The trim removed 4 bases at V and 10 bases at J, leaving 22 bases unmatched. The CDR3 is made up of 19 amino acids. CDR1 and CDR2 (germline): LGHNA, YNFKEQ. CDR3 coding DNA: TGTGCCAGCAGCCGCCCTCTCGGGGGTAGCGGGGGGCTTCCCCCCGAGCAGTTCTTC. Translating gives CASSRPLGGSGGLPPEQFF.